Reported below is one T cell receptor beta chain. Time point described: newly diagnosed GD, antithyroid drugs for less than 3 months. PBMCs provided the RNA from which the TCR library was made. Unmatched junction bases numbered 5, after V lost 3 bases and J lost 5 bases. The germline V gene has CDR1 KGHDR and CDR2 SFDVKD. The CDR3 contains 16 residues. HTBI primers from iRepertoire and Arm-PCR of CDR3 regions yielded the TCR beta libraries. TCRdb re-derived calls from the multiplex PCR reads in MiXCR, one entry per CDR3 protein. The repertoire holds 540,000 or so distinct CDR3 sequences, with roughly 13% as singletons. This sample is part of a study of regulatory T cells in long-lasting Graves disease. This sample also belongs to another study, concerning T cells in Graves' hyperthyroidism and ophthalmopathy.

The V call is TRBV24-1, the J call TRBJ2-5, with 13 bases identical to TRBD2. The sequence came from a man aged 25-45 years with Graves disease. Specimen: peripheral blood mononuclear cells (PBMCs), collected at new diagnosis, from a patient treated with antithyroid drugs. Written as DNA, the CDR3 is TGTGCCACCAGTGATCCGGGACTAGCGGGAACTGAGACCCAGTACTTC. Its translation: CATSDPGLAGTETQYF.